The 21 T cell receptor delta chains below were found in one sample sequenced in a study of human gamma delta and Vdelta1 T cells. No antigen has been identified for these receptors. TCRdb redid clone calling on the PCR reads using CATT. The sample includes approximately 7,000 delta-chain clones, about 40% of them seen just once. Sequenced sample: Vdelta1 gamma-delta T cells from blood grown in culture (DOT cells). The receptors were sampled from a human donor in good health.

This clone was seen a handful of times. Other DNA sequences in this sample translate to the same CDR3. This chain uses TRDV1 with TRDJ1, with TRDD3 matching 9 bases. The CDR3 has 23 amino acids. Germline CDR1 and CDR2: TSWWSYY and QGS. The ends lost 3 bases at V and 0 bases at J; junction bases unmatched: 26. This chain's CDR3 is CALGDYLSSRTGGGFEYTDKLIF. As DNA, the CDR3 is TGTGCTCTTGGGGATTATTTGTCTTCCCGTACTGGGGGAGGTTTTGAGTACACCGATAAACTCATCTTT.

The chain employs TRDV1 and TRDJ1; tentative D call: TRDD3 (8 bases). The CDR3 extends over 23 amino acids. CDR1 is TSWWSYY and CDR2 is QGS in the germline V gene. Trimming removed 1 base from V and 0 bases from J, with 33 bases in between. CDR3 region: CALGEPTFPTVLGVDQYTDKLIF. For the CDR3, the DNA is TGTGCTCTTGGGGAACCAACCTTTCCTACGGTACTGGGGGTGGACCAGTACACCGATAAACTCATCTTT.

This clone was counted once. The genes are TRDV1 and TRDJ1; TRDD2 agrees at 8 bases. Germline V lookup: CDR1 TSWWSYY, CDR2 QGS. The CDR3 totals 23 residues. V lost 0 bases to trimming and J lost 1 base; unmatched junction nucleotides: 25. CDR3 in amino acids: CALGELIGRGFLPTPHSTDKLIF. As DNA, the CDR3 is TGTGCTCTTGGGGAACTAATCGGGCGCGGCTTCCTACCGACACCCCACTCCACCGATAAACTCATCTTT.

In its sample, this clone was seen a few times. Because the CDR3's place on the DNA is in doubt, the DNA is left out and the CDR3 is given as listed by TCRdb. The chain employs TRAV29/DV5 and TRDJ1; the D call in the table, TRDD3, was not verified against the DNA. Germline values: CDR1 NSMFDY, CDR2 ISSIKDK. The CDR3 adds up to 26 amino acids, both ends counted. The CDR3 protein is CSVLLCSKRFFLHRVYYWGMTDKLIF.

The chain combines TRDV1 with TRDJ1, with 7 bases lining up with TRDD2. The CDR3 extends over 22 amino acids. After removal of 1 base from V and 3 bases from J, the junction contained 26 bases not matched to a gene. Germline V gene sequence: CDR1 TSWWSYY, CDR2 QGS. The CDR3 protein is CALGEPSPFLRGPRGRPDKLIF. CDR3 sequence (DNA): TGTGCTCTTGGGGAACCGTCTCCGTTCCTACGCGGGCCCCGGGGACGGCCCGATAAACTCATCTTT.

The J gene is TRDJ1, the V gene TRDV1; the match to TRDD3 covers 9 bases. Germline V gene sequence: CDR1 TSWWSYY, CDR2 QGS. The CDR3 is made up of 25 amino acids. The V gene end was trimmed by 2 bases and the J gene end by 4 bases; junction bases not matched to a gene: 35. The CDR3 here is CALGERDPPRVGDSVLWKPLDKLIF. DNA of the CDR3: TGTGCTCTTGGGGAAAGGGATCCCCCTAGGGTGGGGGATAGTGTATTGTGGAAACCGCTCGATAAACTCATCTTT.

V is TRDV1 and J is TRDJ1; no reliable D call. This CDR3 is built from 20 residues. V gave up 0 bases and J gave up 0 bases, with 23 bases separating them. From germline, CDR1 is TSWWSYY and CDR2 QGS. CDR3 sequence reads: CALGELRRRRPDYHTDKLIF. CDR3 nucleotides: TGTGCTCTTGGGGAACTACGGCGCCGTCGCCCTGACTACCACACCGATAAACTCATCTTT.

This clone was detected a few times. The gene calls are TRDV1 and TRDJ1, with 8 bases matching TRDD3. This CDR3 contains 17 residues. Looked up from germline, CDR1 is TSWWSYY and CDR2 is QGS. J lost 0 bases, V lost 7 bases, and 13 bases had no gene match. The chain's CDR3 is CALERAGGARYTDKLIF. The CDR3 bases are TGTGCTCTTGAGCGAGCTGGGGGAGCTCGTTACACCGATAAACTCATCTTT.

This clone was detected only a few times. It may be a read error: a sequence one base away is much more abundant. The gene calls are TRDV1 and TRDJ1; 11 nucleotides agree with TRDD3. This CDR3 spans 23 amino acids. The germline CDR1 and CDR2 sequences are TSWWSYY and QGS. CDR3 nucleotides: TGTGCTCTTGGGGTCCTTAAATCCTCCTTCCGGACTGGGGGATATAGGGACACCGATAAACGCATCTTT. Translated, it gives CALGVLKSSFRTGGYRDTDKRIF.

This clone showed up just a few times. This chain connects TRDV1 to TRDJ1; 10 positions agree with TRDD3. The germline CDR1 and CDR2 sequences are TSWWSYY and QGS. V dropped 5 bases and J dropped 3; count of bases not matched to a gene: 18. The CDR3 is made up of 19 amino acids. The CDR3 is CALGNLPSVPGGYADKLIF. CDR3 coding DNA: TGTGCTCTTGGGAACCTTCCTAGTGTTCCTGGGGGATATGCCGATAAACTCATCTTT.

The gene calls are TRDV1 and TRDJ1; 7 bases are shared with TRDD3. The CDR3 has 15 residues. Germline V lookup: CDR1 TSWWSYY, CDR2 QGS. Losses at the gene ends were 2 bases for V and 9 bases for J; bases not matched to a gene: 12. The CDR3 sequence: CALGEGEIYWGQLIF. CDR3 DNA sequence: TGTGCTCTTGGGGAAGGTGAGATTTACTGGGGTCAACTCATCTTT.

This clone is medium-sized. This chain links TRDV1 with TRDJ1, with 8 bases identical to TRDD3. The CDR3 is made up of 20 amino acids. The V and J ends lost 4 bases and 9 bases, in that order; junction bases with no gene match: 28. CDR1 TSWWSYY and CDR2 QGS come from the germline V gene. Here the CDR3 DNA reads TGTGCTCTTGGGGGAAATTCCGTACTGGGGGCTGTCGGGTCTTTTCAAGAACTCATCTTT. Translation gives CALGGNSVLGAVGSFQELIF.

V and J are TRDV1 and TRDJ1, with 9 nucleotides matching TRDD3. CDR1 and CDR2 from the germline V gene are TSWWSYY and QGS. V lost 9 bases and J lost 0; bases outside the gene matches: 23. The CDR3 has 20 amino acids. For the CDR3, the DNA is TGTGCTCTGACGTCCTTCCTCGTTACTGGGGGACACCTTTACACCGATAAACTCATCTTT. This encodes CALTSFLVTGGHLYTDKLIF.

By share of the sample, this clone is medium-sized. V gene TRDV1 combines with J gene TRDJ1; 12 nucleotides agree with TRDD3. The germline gives CDR1 TSWWSYY, CDR2 QGS. V was clipped by 7 bases and J by 0 bases; unmatched bases: 15. The CDR3 covers 19 residues. The CDR3 nucleotides are TGTGCTCTTGAGATCTGTCCCGTACTGGGGGATACTCACACCGATAAACTCATCTTT. Amino acid sequence: CALEICPVLGDTHTDKLIF.

V is TRDV1 and J is TRDJ1; TRDD3 agrees at 12 bases. This CDR3 spans 17 amino acids. Germline CDR1 reads TSWWSYY; CDR2 reads QGS. V dropped 3 bases and J dropped 3; count of bases not matched to a gene: 8. Here the CDR3 reads CALGDSWGIRLADKLIF. CDR3 bases: TGTGCTCTTGGGGATAGCTGGGGGATACGATTGGCCGATAAACTCATCTTT.

This clone came up once. This may stem from a read error, because a much larger clone lies one nucleotide away. The chain carries TRDV1 and TRDJ1, with 7 bases aligning to TRDD3. The V gene's germline CDR1 is TSWWSYY and CDR2 QGS. V shed 3 bases, J shed 0 bases, and the junction held 34 bases outside the gene matches. This CDR3 spans 25 amino acids. The CDR3 DNA is TGTGCTCTTGGGGATGACTCTCGCCGGGGGATGCGTCCAGAGAGGCCTCTAGGGTACACCGATAAACTCATCTTT. It translates to CALGDDSRRGMRPERPLGYTDKLIF.

The J gene is TRDJ1, the V gene TRDV1; 11 bases agree with TRDD3. The germline V gene encodes CDR1 TSWWSYY and CDR2 QGS. CDR3 length: 17 residues. The V segment lost 2 bases and the J segment 5 bases; nucleotides outside the gene matches: 10. As DNA, the CDR3 is TGTGCTCTTGGGGAAACCGCTGGGGGATACCTGAAGGATAAACTCATCTTT. Encoded protein: CALGETAGGYLKDKLIF.

V gene TRDV1 combines with J gene TRDJ1; D may be TRDD2 (5 bases). Trimming removed 4 bases from V and 10 bases from J, with 10 bases in between. The CDR3 consists of 11 residues. Germline V gene lookup returns CDR1 TSWWSYY and CDR2 QGS. The CDR3 loop reads CALGGFHGLIF. The CDR3 DNA reads TGTGCTCTTGGGGGCTTCCACGGACTCATCTTT.

J is TRDJ1 and V is TRDV1; D might be TRDD2 (8 bases). The CDR3 is 19 amino acids. V was cut by 8 bases and J by 0 bases, with 28 bases left in between. Germline V gene data show CDR1 as TSWWSYY and CDR2 as QGS. The CDR3 loop is CALFFLRFSGGLYTDKLIF. The CDR3 bases are TGTGCTCTTTTCTTCCTACGGTTCTCTGGGGGTTTGTACACCGATAAACTCATCTTT.

This sequence joins TRDV1 and TRDJ1; 7 bases match TRDD3. This CDR3 spans 20 amino acids. CDR1 TSWWSYY and CDR2 QGS come from the germline V gene. Losses at the gene ends were 0 bases for V and 0 bases for J; bases not matched to a gene: 16. CDR3 region: CALGELGQGDSKEYTDKLIF. CDR3 in DNA: TGTGCTCTTGGGGAACTTGGCCAGGGGGATTCTAAAGAGTACACCGATAAACTCATCTTT.

The rearrangement joins TRDV1 to TRDJ1, with 12 bases matching TRDD3. The germline V gene has CDR1 TSWWSYY and CDR2 QGS. The CDR3 extends over 21 amino acids. V lost 1 base and J lost 0; bases outside the gene matches: 15. In DNA form, the CDR3 reads TGTGCTCTTGGGGAACCCATTTCCACACGTGCTGGGGGATACGACACCGATAAACTCATCTTT. Protein sequence: CALGEPISTRAGGYDTDKLIF.